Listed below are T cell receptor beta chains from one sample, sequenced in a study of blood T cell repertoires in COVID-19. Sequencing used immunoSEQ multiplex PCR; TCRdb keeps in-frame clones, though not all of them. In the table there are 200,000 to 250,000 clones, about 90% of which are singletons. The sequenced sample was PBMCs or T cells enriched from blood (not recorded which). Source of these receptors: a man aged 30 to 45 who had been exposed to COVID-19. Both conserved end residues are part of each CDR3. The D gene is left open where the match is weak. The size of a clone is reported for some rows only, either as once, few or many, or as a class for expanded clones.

CDR3 protein: CASSIVAGGEGNQPQHF
CDR3 DNA: TGTGCCAGTAGTATAGTCGCAGGGGGCGAGGGCAATCAGCCCCAGCATTTT
CDR3 length: 17
clone size: NA
J gene: TRBJ1-5
D gene: TRBD1
V gene: TRBV19

CDR3 protein: CASSTPPTGNEKLFF
CDR3 DNA: TGTGCCAGTAGTACCCCACCGACGGGGAATGAAAAACTGTTTTTT
CDR3 length: 15
clone size: NA
J gene: TRBJ1-4
D gene: NA
V gene: TRBV19

CDR3 protein: CASTKGTGDTGELFF
CDR3 DNA: TGTGCCAGCACCAAGGGGACAGGGGATACCGGGGAGCTGTTTTTT
CDR3 length: 15
clone size: NA
J gene: TRBJ2-2
D gene: TRBD1
V gene: TRBV25-1

CDR3 protein: CASSLKTNYGYTF
CDR3 DNA: TGTGCCAGCAGTTTGAAGACAAACTATGGCTACACCTTC
CDR3 length: 13
clone size: NA
J gene: TRBJ1-2
D gene: NA
V gene: TRBV12-3/TRBV12-4

CDR3 protein: CASSLIGQDDGYTF
CDR3 DNA: TGCGCCAGCAGCTTGATCGGACAGGACGATGGCTACACCTTC
CDR3 length: 14
clone size: NA
J gene: TRBJ1-2
D gene: TRBD1
V gene: TRBV5-1

CDR3 protein: CASSWVSGDEQFF
CDR3 DNA: TGTGCCAGCAGTTGGGTCAGCGGCGATGAGCAGTTCTTC
CDR3 length: 13
clone size: NA
J gene: TRBJ2-1
D gene: NA
V gene: TRBV6-2/TRBV6-3

CDR3 protein: CASSSDYGLGYEQYF
CDR3 DNA: TGTGCCAGCAGCTCCGATTATGGACTAGGGTACGAGCAGTACTTC
CDR3 length: 15
clone size: NA
J gene: TRBJ2-7
D gene: TRBD2
V gene: TRBV11-2

CDR3 protein: CASSQDRRQSYNEQFF
CDR3 DNA: TGTGCCAGCAGCCAAGACCGCAGACAGTCCTACAATGAGCAGTTCTTC
CDR3 length: 16
clone size: NA
J gene: TRBJ2-1
D gene: NA
V gene: TRBV3-1/TRBV3-2

CDR3 protein: CASSLALTGGGPQHF
CDR3 DNA: TGTGCCAGCAGCTTAGCGCTAACAGGGGGTGGGCCCCAGCATTTT
CDR3 length: 15
clone size: NA
J gene: TRBJ1-5
D gene: TRBD1
V gene: TRBV7-8

CDR3 protein: CASSSDRHYGYTF
CDR3 DNA: TGTGCCAGTAGTAGCGACAGACACTATGGCTACACCTTC
CDR3 length: 13
clone size: NA
J gene: TRBJ1-2
D gene: NA
V gene: TRBV19

CDR3 protein: CASSSSGGLPGDTQYF
CDR3 DNA: TGTGCCAGCAGTTCTAGCGGGGGGCTACCGGGAGATACGCAGTATTTT
CDR3 length: 16
clone size: NA
J gene: TRBJ2-3
D gene: TRBD2
V gene: TRBV6-5

CDR3 protein: CASSKEAPRGNQPQHF
CDR3 DNA: TGTGCCAGCAGCAAAGAAGCTCCCAGGGGGAATCAGCCCCAGCATTTT
CDR3 length: 16
clone size: NA
J gene: TRBJ1-5
D gene: NA
V gene: TRBV21-1

CDR3 protein: CASSLTSGGAYETQYF
CDR3 DNA: TGTGCCAGCAGCTTAACTAGCGGGGGGGCCTACGAGACCCAGTACTTC
CDR3 length: 16
clone size: NA
J gene: TRBJ2-5
D gene: TRBD2
V gene: TRBV11-3

CDR3 protein: CASSRTNYYEQYF
CDR3 DNA: TGTGCCAGCTCCCGGACAAATTACTACGAGCAGTACTTC
CDR3 length: 13
clone size: NA
J gene: TRBJ2-7
D gene: NA
V gene: TRBV27

CDR3 protein: CASSLDRANTIYF
CDR3 DNA: TGCGCCAGCAGCCTTGACAGGGCAAACACCATATATTTT
CDR3 length: 13
clone size: NA
J gene: TRBJ1-3
D gene: TRBD1
V gene: TRBV5-1

CDR3 protein: CASMGGGRGANVLTF
CDR3 DNA: TGTGCCAGCATGGGAGGGGGGCGAGGGGCCAACGTCCTGACTTTC
CDR3 length: 15
clone size: NA
J gene: TRBJ2-6
D gene: NA
V gene: TRBV25-1

CDR3 protein: CASKGQGRGNTIYF
CDR3 DNA: TGTGCCAGCAAGGGACAGGGTCGGGGAAACACCATATATTTT
CDR3 length: 14
clone size: few
J gene: TRBJ1-3
D gene: TRBD1
V gene: TRBV6-4

CDR3 protein: CSARYQGEQYF
CDR3 DNA: TGCAGTGCTAGATATCAGGGGGAGCAGTACTTC
CDR3 length: 11
clone size: NA
J gene: TRBJ2-7
D gene: NA
V gene: TRBV20-1

CDR3 protein: CASSFWTTISYEQYF
CDR3 DNA: TGTGCCAGCAGCTTCTGGACTACTATCTCCTACGAGCAGTACTTC
CDR3 length: 15
clone size: NA
J gene: TRBJ2-7
D gene: NA
V gene: TRBV7-2

CDR3 protein: CASSLATGGHFDQYF
CDR3 DNA: TGTGCCAGCAGCTTGGCCACGGGGGGGCACTTTGACCAGTACTTC
CDR3 length: 15
clone size: NA
J gene: TRBJ2-5
D gene: TRBD2
V gene: TRBV5-5

CDR3 protein: CASRSLRAGNTIYF
CDR3 DNA: TGCGCCAGCAGGTCGCTGAGGGCTGGAAACACCATATATTTT
CDR3 length: 14
clone size: NA
J gene: TRBJ1-3
D gene: NA
V gene: TRBV4-1

CDR3 protein: CAWKRPGQGSLWAFF
CDR3 DNA: TGTGCCTGGAAACGGCCGGGACAGGGGTCCTTGTGGGCTTTCTTT
CDR3 length: 15
clone size: NA
J gene: TRBJ1-1
D gene: TRBD1
V gene: TRBV30

CDR3 protein: CASRAAEGSPLHF
CDR3 DNA: TGTGCCAGCAGGGCGGCTGAGGGCTCACCCCTCCACTTT
CDR3 length: 13
clone size: NA
J gene: TRBJ1-6
D gene: NA
V gene: TRBV6-5

CDR3 protein: CASGPTGLYEQYF
CDR3 DNA: TGTGCCAGCGGACCGACAGGACTCTACGAGCAGTACTTC
CDR3 length: 13
clone size: NA
J gene: TRBJ2-7
D gene: NA
V gene: TRBV19

CDR3 protein: CASSPGGLAGSNEQFF
CDR3 DNA: TGTGCCAGCAGCCCCGGCGGACTAGCGGGGTCCAATGAGCAGTTCTTC
CDR3 length: 16
clone size: NA
J gene: TRBJ2-1
D gene: TRBD2
V gene: TRBV3-1/TRBV3-2

CDR3 protein: CSANRRTGELFF
CDR3 DNA: TGCAGCGCAAACCGGAGGACCGGGGAGCTGTTTTTT
CDR3 length: 12
clone size: NA
J gene: TRBJ2-2
D gene: NA
V gene: TRBV29-1

CDR3 protein: CASSQGTHSSSYNEQFF
CDR3 DNA: TGTGCCAGCAGCCAAGGGACTCACTCGAGCTCCTACAATGAGCAGTTCTTC
CDR3 length: 17
clone size: NA
J gene: TRBJ2-1
D gene: NA
V gene: TRBV3-1/TRBV3-2

CDR3 protein: CASSPTQRTYNSPLHF
CDR3 DNA: TGTGCCAGCAGTCCCACGCAGAGGACCTATAATTCACCCCTCCACTTT
CDR3 length: 16
clone size: NA
J gene: TRBJ1-6
D gene: NA
V gene: TRBV27

CDR3 protein: CASSFGGYSTGELFF
CDR3 DNA: TGTGCCAGCAGTTTCGGGGGGTACTCCACCGGGGAGCTGTTTTTT
CDR3 length: 15
clone size: NA
J gene: TRBJ2-2
D gene: TRBD2
V gene: TRBV27

CDR3 protein: CASRPRTSYNEQFF
CDR3 DNA: TGTGCCAGCCGTCCCAGAACATCCTACAATGAGCAGTTCTTC
CDR3 length: 14
clone size: NA
J gene: TRBJ2-1
D gene: NA
V gene: TRBV3-1/TRBV3-2

CDR3 protein: CARGGCGYTF
CDR3 DNA: TGTGCCAGAGGGGGCTGTGGCTACACCTTC
CDR3 length: 10
clone size: NA
J gene: TRBJ1-2
D gene: TRBD1
V gene: TRBV15

CDR3 protein: CASCTLATEAFF
CDR3 DNA: TGTGCCAGCTGTACCCTAGCCACTGAAGCTTTCTTT
CDR3 length: 12
clone size: NA
J gene: TRBJ1-1
D gene: NA
V gene: TRBV12-3/TRBV12-4

CDR3 protein: CASSGINEQFF
CDR3 DNA: TGTGCCAGCAGCGGTATTAATGAGCAGTTCTTC
CDR3 length: 11
clone size: once
J gene: TRBJ2-1
D gene: NA
V gene: TRBV9

CDR3 protein: CASSPVDTEAFF
CDR3 DNA: TGTGCCAGCTCACCGGTAGACACTGAAGCTTTCTTT
CDR3 length: 12
clone size: NA
J gene: TRBJ1-1
D gene: NA
V gene: TRBV18

CDR3 protein: CASSFGLAGTDTQYF
CDR3 DNA: TGTGCCAGCAGCTTCGGACTAGCGGGGACAGATACGCAGTATTTT
CDR3 length: 15
clone size: once
J gene: TRBJ2-3
D gene: TRBD2
V gene: TRBV7-2

CDR3 protein: CASSPSSQGAGEQYF
CDR3 DNA: TGTGCCAGCTCACCCTCTTCACAGGGGGCGGGCGAGCAGTACTTC
CDR3 length: 15
clone size: NA
J gene: TRBJ2-7
D gene: TRBD1
V gene: TRBV18

CDR3 protein: CASSFWGGSNQPQHF
CDR3 DNA: TGTGCCAGCAGTTTCTGGGGGGGAAGCAATCAGCCCCAGCATTTT
CDR3 length: 15
clone size: once
J gene: TRBJ1-5
D gene: NA
V gene: TRBV28

CDR3 protein: CASSARGGANQPQHF
CDR3 DNA: TGTGCCAGCAGCGCGAGGGGGGGCGCAAATCAGCCCCAGCATTTT
CDR3 length: 15
clone size: NA
J gene: TRBJ1-5
D gene: NA
V gene: TRBV6-5

CDR3 protein: CASSFDPPGRGEKLFF
CDR3 DNA: TGTGCCAGCAGCTTCGATCCACCGGGCAGGGGTGAAAAACTGTTTTTT
CDR3 length: 16
clone size: NA
J gene: TRBJ1-4
D gene: NA
V gene: TRBV7-6

CDR3 protein: CASSNRAQETQYF
CDR3 DNA: TGTGCCAGCAGCAACAGGGCGCAAGAGACCCAGTACTTC
CDR3 length: 13
clone size: once
J gene: TRBJ2-5
D gene: NA
V gene: TRBV11-2

CDR3 protein: CASSKKRAGLAGGTPCDIQYF
CDR3 DNA: TGTGCCAGCAGCAAAAAAAGGGCGGGACTAGCGGGGGGGACCCCCTGCGACATTCAGTACTTC
CDR3 length: 21
clone size: NA
J gene: TRBJ2-4
D gene: NA
V gene: TRBV21-1

CDR3 protein: CASSTVLGRETQYF
CDR3 DNA: TGTGCCAGCAGCACCGTCCTGGGCAGGGAGACCCAGTACTTC
CDR3 length: 14
clone size: NA
J gene: TRBJ2-5
D gene: NA
V gene: TRBV7-9

CDR3 protein: CASSPYRAGAVPDYEQYF
CDR3 DNA: TGTGCCAGCAGTCCCTACCGGGCAGGGGCTGTTCCCGACTACGAGCAGTACTTC
CDR3 length: 18
clone size: NA
J gene: TRBJ2-7
D gene: NA
V gene: TRBV7-6

CDR3 protein: CASSQGTSGGYTGELFF
CDR3 DNA: TGCGCCAGCAGCCAAGGCACTAGCGGGGGGTACACCGGGGAGCTGTTTTTT
CDR3 length: 17
clone size: NA
J gene: TRBJ2-2
D gene: TRBD2
V gene: TRBV4-3

CDR3 protein: CASKGNRGRPVTEAFF
CDR3 DNA: TGTGCCAGCAAAGGTAACAGGGGGCGTCCAGTCACTGAAGCTTTCTTT
CDR3 length: 16
clone size: NA
J gene: TRBJ1-1
D gene: TRBD1
V gene: TRBV2

CDR3 protein: CASSGGTNSDF
CDR3 DNA: TGTGCCAGCAGCGGCGGGACTAACTCCGATTTT
CDR3 length: 11
clone size: NA
J gene: TRBJ2-3
D gene: TRBD2
V gene: TRBV2